This T cell receptor (beta chain) appears in the sequencing data of a study of T cell repertoires in aging, cancer and after chemotherapy. Study information: Over several months to years, re-sampled healthy donor repertoires clearly shared clones.

This clonotype was seen a few times. The antigen is not known. Amplification of TCR beta used genomic DNA extracted from peripheral blood. The V and J ends lost 0 bases and 8 bases respectively, with 17 bases between them. The CDR3 runs 15 residues. Per the germline V gene, CDR1 is SGHRS and CDR2 is YFSETQ. Rearranged V-D-J TRB sequences were amplified with a mixed TRB-A/B primer pool. TCRdb re-called the multiplex PCR reads with MiXCR, one entry per CDR3 protein. The sample contains around 13,000 distinct CDR3 sequences, under 30% of which appear only once. Overall study findings and caveats: Rebound thymic output was suggested by rising median generation probability during chemotherapy in each cancer cohort.

The sequencing input was blood. V gene TRBV5-1 combines with J gene TRBJ1-2; tentatively, D is TRBD1 (6 bases). This TCR derives from a human donor in good health. The CDR3 here is CASSLEGHLAGGYTF. CDR3 in DNA: TGCGCCAGCAGCTTGGAGGGACATCTGGCGGGAGGCTACACCTTC.